This T cell receptor beta chain came from a study of blood T cell repertoires in COVID-19. Looking at the study overall: Acute and convalescent COVID-19 samples came from the United States, Italy and Spain. Sample material is recorded as cDNA or gDNA derived from T cells, B-cell-depleted T cells, or PBMCs.

The table came from immunoSEQ multiplex PCR; TCRdb's copy has only in-frame clones and leaves some out. Among over 250,000 clones, around 92% were seen once, and the ten largest hold roughly 1.8%. The CDR3 sequence is 15 residues long. V dropped 0 bases and J dropped 0 bases, with 7 bases sitting between them. CDR1 and CDR2 from the germline V gene are SGHDT and YYEEEE. The rearrangement joins TRBV5-6 to TRBJ1-5; D ambiguous. Sample: PBMCs or T cells enriched from blood (not recorded which). This receptor was taken from a woman in her sixties who had recovered from COVID-19. CDR3 nucleotides: TGTGCCAGCAGCTTGGGAGGGAATAGCAATCAGCCCCAGCATTTT. It yields the protein CASSLGGNSNQPQHF.